These 8 T cell receptor beta chains originate from one sample sequenced in a study of vaccination and CD4 T cells after COVID-19. The antigens these receptors bind are not known. Treatment in this sample: approximately 9-day PBMC culture with coronavirus spike peptide pools or control peptides (ViraFEST assay). Sequence data for DNA of cultured CD4+ T cells were generated by the Oncomine TCR Beta short-read assay. TCRdb recomputed calls from the PCR reads with MiXCR, one row per CDR3 protein. The sample lists 7,500 or so distinct CDR3 sequences, less than 85% seen once, with 16% in the top ten. Sequencing was done on a sample of CD4+ T cells from blood, cultured in vitro. These receptors were collected from a human donor who had recovered from COVID-19.

V and J are TRBV19 and TRBJ1-1; possibly TRBD1 for D (6 bases). CDR1 and CDR2 from the germline V gene are LNHDA and SQIVND (reference sequence). The V gene lost 2 bases and the J gene lost 1 base, with 11 bases spanning the gap. The CDR3 extends over 15 amino acids. This CDR3 is CASSISYRENTEAFF. The CDR3 DNA follows: TGTGCCAGTAGTATATCTTACAGGGAGAACACTGAAGCTTTCTTT.

The J gene is TRBJ1-5, the V gene TRBV5-4; TRBD1 agrees at 9 bases. The CDR3 is made up of 16 amino acids. Trimming cost V 1 base and J 3 bases; bases outside gene matches: 5. The germline V gene has CDR1 SGHNT and CDR2 YYREEE (reference sequence). Here the CDR3 reads CASSLPGTGNNQPQHF. The CDR3 DNA sequence: TGTGCCAGCAGCTTGCCCGGGACAGGGAACAATCAGCCCCAGCATTTT.

The rearrangement links TRBV10-1 to TRBJ1-2, with 7 bases matching TRBD1. Germline V gene data show CDR1 as WNHNN and CDR2 as SYGVQD (reference sequence). The CDR3 sequence is 13 residues long. The junction had 2 bases not matched to a gene; V was cut back by 3 bases and J by 4 bases. CDR3: CASSEDRAYGYTF. The CDR3 region has the DNA TGCGCCAGCAGTGAAGACAGGGCCTATGGCTACACCTTC.

V is TRBV5-8 and J is TRBJ1-5; D is ambiguous. CDR3 length: 13 residues. In germline, CDR1 is SGHTS, CDR2 YDEGEE. V was trimmed by 0 bases and J by 4 bases, leaving 5 bases between them. The CDR3: CASSLGYNQPQHF. The CDR3 nucleotides read TGTGCCAGCAGCTTGGGGTATAATCAGCCCCAGCATTTT.

This clonotype qualifies as large. The J gene is TRBJ1-5, the V gene TRBV27; 9 bases align to TRBD1. Trimming at V came to 5 bases and at J to 1 base, leaving 6 bases not matched to a gene. Looked up from germline, CDR1 is MNHEY and CDR2 is SMNVEV (reference sequence). The CDR3 extends over 16 amino acids. The CDR3 here is CASSPLDRGSNQPQHF. In nucleotides, the CDR3 is TGTGCCAGCAGTCCGCTGGACAGGGGAAGCAATCAGCCCCAGCATTTT.

The J gene is TRBJ1-2, the V gene TRBV27; maybe TRBD1 (5 bases). This CDR3 comprises 13 residues. The V gene's germline CDR1 is MNHEY and CDR2 SMNVEV (reference sequence). The V end was cut by 3 bases, the J end by 3 bases, with 8 bases between. The CDR3 reads CASSFQGYYGYTF. DNA of the CDR3: TGTGCCAGCAGTTTCCAGGGCTACTATGGCTACACCTTC.

The chain couples TRBV27 to TRBJ2-7; D unresolved. The length of the CDR3 is 14 residues. V dropped 5 bases and J dropped 3 bases, with 14 bases sitting between them. CDR1 and CDR2 from the germline V gene are MNHEY and SMNVEV (reference sequence). This CDR3 reads CASSGRSFHYEQYF. Written as DNA, the CDR3 is TGTGCCAGCAGTGGTCGGTCTTTCCACTACGAGCAGTACTTC.

The chain joins TRBV7-9 to TRBJ1-1, with D unclear. Germline CDR1 SEHNR, CDR2 FQNEAQ (reference sequence). The V end lost 2 bases, the J end lost 1 base, and 8 bases lay between the germline ends. This CDR3 has 14 amino acids. The CDR3 region has the DNA TGTGCCAGCAGCTTAAGGGTCAGGAACACTGAAGCTTTCTTT. Protein product: CASSLRVRNTEAFF.